The following is a T cell receptor (beta chain) sequence with its context. The antigen is unknown. This entry is derived from a study of shared clonotypes between healthy human individuals. For the study at large: For every donor, three CD4 naive, three CD4 memory, two CD8 naive and one CD8 memory plates were used.

Study-wide findings and caveats: It was the few donors that limited the genetic and exposure-history diversity represented.

CD45RO-negative CD8 cells positively selected for CCR7 made up the naive population, which excluded terminally differentiated effector memory CD45RA+ cells. The data were produced by immunoSEQ multiplex PCR, yet TCRdb's version contains in-frame clones alone and is incomplete. The sample records about 820,000 clones, around 92% being singletons. Sequencing was done on a sample of naive CD8+ T cells sorted from blood. The sequence derives from a man aged 25 to 40 in good health.

CDR3 DNA: TGTGCCACCCGGGGGGCAGGGCTACAAGAGACCCAGTACTTC. It specifies CATRGAGLQETQYF. The V and J genes are TRBV7-8 and TRBJ2-5, with a tentative D call TRBD2 (7 bases). Germline V gene sequence: CDR1 SGHVS, CDR2 FQNEAQ. Deletions cut 10 bases from V and 2 bases from J, with 17 bases between. The CDR3 length is 14 residues.